This T cell receptor (beta chain) was profiled in a study of shared clonotypes between healthy human individuals. Across the study: With ages of 18 to 49, the donors were a couple of women and a few men. Whole-study results and caveats: Since donors were few, the genetic and exposure-history diversity represented was limited. Naive subsets generally had larger estimated richness than memory subsets. When naive CD4 clonotypes were compared across a few donors, 4% to 5.5% were shared.

The table came from immunoSEQ multiplex PCR; TCRdb's copy has only in-frame clones and leaves some out. The sample comprises some 2,500,000 clones, around 93% of which are singletons, and 0.37% rests with the top ten. On this clone: Its cognate antigen is unknown.

Germline CDR1 SQVTM, CDR2 ANQGSEA. The CDR3 is 13 amino acids. V was clipped by 6 bases and J by 7 bases, with 17 bases between them. Input material: naive CD4+ T cells from PBMCs. Subset denoted: CD45RA+ positively selected. The chain links TRBV29-1 to TRBJ2-3, with D possibly matching TRBD1 (5 bases). The sequence was collected from a young man in good health. Some clones in this sample may be carry-over from other donors' samples. CDR3 DNA: TGCAGCGTCAAAAGCGACAGTTTTCATACGCAGTATTTT. Protein: CSVKSDSFHTQYF.